Presented here are 32 T cell receptor beta chains from one specimen sequenced in a study of blood T cell repertoires in COVID-19. Libraries were prepared by immunoSEQ multiplex PCR; TCRdb keeps only in-frame clonotypes and omits some of them. The profile shows fewer than 250,000 clones, approximately 80% of them singletons. Sequencing used peripheral blood. The origin of the receptors is a woman aged 65 to 85 with acute or convalescent COVID-19.

V usage is TRBV4-1 and J usage is TRBJ1-5; possible D gene TRBD1, 5 bases. The germline V and J ends were trimmed by 2 bases and 2 bases, with 7 bases remaining between them. Germline V gene lookup returns CDR1 MGHRA and CDR2 YSYEKL. The CDR3 sequence is 14 residues long. The CDR3 DNA reads as TGCGCCAGCAGCCAATCGACAGGCAATCAGCCCCAGCATTTT. It specifies CASSQSTGNQPQHF.

V is TRBV7-9 and J is TRBJ1-6, with 7 bases identical to TRBD1. The CDR3 is made up of 15 amino acids. The V gene's germline CDR1 is SEHNR and CDR2 FQNEAQ (reference sequence). Trimming at V came to 5 bases and at J to 9 bases, leaving 10 bases not matched to a gene. This CDR3 reads CASSNRGDSGSPLHF. The CDR3 DNA reads as TGTGCCAGCAGCAATAGGGGGGACAGCGGTTCACCCCTCCACTTT. Using reference TRBV7-9 and TRBJ1-6 for the parts outside the CDR3, the full variable domain is DTGVSQNPRHKITKRGQNVTFRCDPISEHNRLYWYRQTLGQGPEFLTYFQNEAQLEKSRLLSDRFSAERPKGSFSTLEIQRTEQGDSAMYLCASSNRGDSGSPLHFGNGTRLTVT.

About this clone itself: Germline is not matched at one junction end, which may reflect a read error. This chain links TRBV27 with TRBJ2-5, with D possibly being TRBD1 (6 bases). Germline-derived CDR1 and CDR2 are MNHEY and SMNVEV (reference sequence). The CDR3 consists of 14 residues. The CDR3 loop reads CASSTTGNQETQYF. DNA of the CDR3: TGTGCCAGCAGCACCACAGGGAACCAGGAGACCCAGTACTTC.

Only a few counts were recorded for this clone. The chain couples TRBV15 to TRBJ1-5; 7 bases match TRBD1. This CDR3 comprises 13 residues. The V gene end was trimmed by 5 bases and the J gene end by 5 bases; junction bases not matched to a gene: 3. Germline CDR1 and CDR2: LNHNV and YYDKDF (reference sequence). CDR3 nucleotide sequence: TGTGCCACCAGCGCCGACAGGGATCAGCCCCAGCATTTT. Amino acids: CATSADRDQPQHF. The full variable domain, its missing parts supplied by reference TRBV15 and TRBJ1-5, is DAMVIQNPRYQVTQFGKPVTLSCSQTLNHNVMYWYQQKSSQAPKLLFHYYDKDFNNEADTPDNFQSRRPNTSFCFLDIRSPGLGDTAMYLCATSADRDQPQHFGDGTRLSIL.

The chain recombines TRBV10-2 with TRBJ2-5; D is possibly TRBD1 (6 bases). V was trimmed by 0 bases and J by 3 bases, leaving 8 bases between them. The CDR3 is 14 amino acids. In germline, CDR1 is WSHSY, CDR2 SAAADI. The chain's CDR3 is CASSESNREETQYF. CDR3 nucleotide sequence: TGCGCCAGCAGTGAGTCGAACAGGGAAGAGACCCAGTACTTC.

J is TRBJ2-3 and V is TRBV4-3, with D hard to call. CDR1 and CDR2 from the germline V gene are LGHNA and YSLEER. The ends were cut back, 1 base at V and 1 base at J, with 12 bases in the middle. This CDR3 region has 16 residues. CDR3 sequence: CASSQGNSPRTDTQYF. The CDR3 DNA sequence: TGCGCCAGCAGCCAAGGTAACTCGCCACGCACAGATACGCAGTATTTT.

The chain is built from TRBV2 and TRBJ1-1; tentative D call: TRBD1 (6 bases). The CDR3 contains 14 residues. V dropped 2 bases and J dropped 0 bases, with 7 bases sitting between them. Germline assignment: CDR1 SNHLY and CDR2 FYNNEI. DNA of the CDR3: TGTGCCAGCAGTGAAACAGGGATGAACACTGAAGCTTTCTTT. This translates into CASSETGMNTEAFF.

This chain uses TRBV5-1 with TRBJ2-3; 7 bases are shared with TRBD1. Losses at the gene ends were 1 base for V and 0 bases for J; bases not matched to a gene: 8. The CDR3 is made up of 17 amino acids. CDR1 is SGHRS and CDR2 is YFSETQ in the germline V gene. The chain's CDR3 is CASSLYSGTASTDTQYF. In nucleotides, the CDR3 is TGCGCCAGCAGCTTGTATTCCGGGACAGCGAGCACAGATACGCAGTATTTT.

V gene TRBV4-3 combines with J gene TRBJ2-3; D may be TRBD1 (5 bases). V was pared by 3 bases and J by 0 bases, with 10 bases between. The germline CDR1 and CDR2 sequences are LGHNA and YSLEER. The CDR3 runs to 15 residues. In nucleotides, the CDR3 is TGCGCCAGCAGCCAGGGGCGAGGCAGCACAGATACGCAGTATTTT. Translation gives CASSQGRGSTDTQYF.

The chain recombines TRBV2 with TRBJ2-1, with D possibly TRBD2 on 5 matching bases. Germline loops: CDR1 SNHLY, CDR2 FYNNEI. This CDR3 has 15 amino acids. V was shortened by 2 bases and J by 4 bases, with 12 bases between the two germline ends. In DNA form, the CDR3 reads TGTGCCAGCAGTGAAACTCGGGGTCAGTACAATGAGCAGTTCTTC. Residues: CASSETRGQYNEQFF.

The chain uses TRBV15 and TRBJ1-2; 9 nucleotides match TRBD1. CDR1 and CDR2 from the germline V gene are LNHNV and YYDKDF (reference sequence). This CDR3 comprises 18 residues. Trimming at V came to 0 bases and at J to 4 bases, leaving 12 bases not matched to a gene. CDR3 bases: TGTGCCACCAGCAGAGATACACGGGACAGGGCGATCCTCTATGGCTACACCTTC. It encodes CATSRDTRDRAILYGYTF.

This chain uses TRBV5-6 with TRBJ1-2; a possible D gene is TRBD1 (5 bases). The ends were cut back, 0 bases at V and 3 bases at J, with 9 bases in the middle. Germline V CDR1 and CDR2: SGHDT, YYEEEE. This CDR3 is built from 14 residues. CDR3 amino acids: CASSLGGEDYGYTF. The DNA of the CDR3 is TGTGCCAGCAGCTTGGGAGGGGAGGACTATGGCTACACCTTC.

CDR3 residues: CASSQEDRVNEKLFF. The CDR3 DNA reads as TGTGCCAGCAGCCAAGAGGACAGAGTCAATGAAAAACTGTTTTTT. This chain uses TRBV3-1 (or the pseudogene TRBV3-2) with TRBJ1-4; TRBD1 is a possible D gene (6 bases). This CDR3 has 15 amino acids. From germline, CDR1 is LGHDT and CDR2 YNNKEL (reference sequence). Trimming left V 0 bases short and J 5 bases short, with 10 bases between.

The J gene is TRBJ2-3, the V gene TRBV5-4; 9 nucleotides match TRBD2. This CDR3 has 16 residues. With V trimmed by 1 base and J by 3 bases, 6 bases remained unmatched. Germline V gene data show CDR1 as SGHNT and CDR2 as YYREEE (reference sequence). The DNA of the CDR3 is TGTGCCAGCAGCTTGTCGCGGGGGGGCCCTACAGATACGCAGTATTTT. Translated, it gives CASSLSRGGPTDTQYF.

This chain connects TRBV18 to TRBJ2-5, with D possibly TRBD1 on 5 matching bases. Germline loops: CDR1 KGHSH, CDR2 LQKENI. The V and J ends lost 1 base and 2 bases respectively, with 8 bases between them. CDR3 length: 14 amino acids. This CDR3 reads CASSPQQAQETQYF. The CDR3 DNA sequence: TGTGCCAGCTCACCACAACAGGCGCAAGAGACCCAGTACTTC.

This chain uses TRBV4-3 with TRBJ2-1; D might be TRBD2 (7 bases). In germline, CDR1 is LGHNA, CDR2 YSLEER. V gave up 0 bases and J gave up 6 bases, with 18 bases separating them. There are 17 residues in the CDR3. The CDR3 DNA reads TGCGCCAGCAGCCAAGAAAGTATGGCGGGGGCGGGCAATGAGCAGTTCTTC. Amino acid sequence: CASSQESMAGAGNEQFF.

This clone was seen a handful of times. This chain joins TRBV27 and TRBJ1-6, with D possibly matching TRBD1 (5 bases). CDR3 size: 15 residues. The V gene lost 0 bases and the J gene lost 6 bases, with 9 bases spanning the gap. The V gene's germline CDR1 is MNHEY and CDR2 SMNVEV (reference sequence). Here the CDR3 reads CASSLSRGSNSPLHF. The CDR3 coding sequence is TGTGCCAGCAGTTTATCGCGGGGGAGTAATTCACCCCTCCACTTT.

This clone was counted only a few times. V usage is TRBV3-1 (or the pseudogene TRBV3-2) and J usage is TRBJ1-2, with 7 bases matching TRBD1. J gave up 8 bases and V 3 bases, and 9 bases lay outside the gene matches. Germline V gives CDR1 LGHDT, CDR2 YNNKEL (reference sequence). CDR3 length: 14 amino acids. The CDR3: CASSQGGQARGYTF. The CDR3 DNA reads TGTGCCAGCAGCCAGGGAGGACAGGCTCGGGGCTACACCTTC.

The chain links TRBV7-2 to TRBJ1-4; tentatively, D is TRBD1 (6 bases). Trimming stripped 2 bases from V and 6 bases from J, with 19 bases between. The CDR3 loop spans 17 amino acids. Germline loops: CDR1 SGHTA, CDR2 FQGNSA. The CDR3 is CASSLIWVQGMDEKLFF. DNA of the CDR3: TGTGCCAGCAGCTTAATATGGGTCCAGGGGATGGATGAAAAACTGTTTTTT. Drawing the rest from reference TRBV7-2 and TRBJ1-4, the complete variable domain is GAGVSQSPSNKVTEKGKDVELRCDPISGHTALYWYRQSLGQGLEFLIYFQGNSAPDKSGLPSDRFSAERTGGSVSTLTIQRTQQEDSAVYLCASSLIWVQGMDEKLFFGSGTQLSVL.

This clone occurred a few times. This chain links TRBV28 with TRBJ1-4; D not resolved. The length of the CDR3 is 15 residues. Looked up from germline, CDR1 is MDHEN and CDR2 is SYDVKM. V was cut by 6 bases and J by 6 bases, with 17 bases left in between. DNA of the CDR3: TGTGCCAGCAGACCCTGGGGAGGTAATCATGAAAAACTGTTTTTT. This encodes CASRPWGGNHEKLFF.

The chain carries TRBV10-2 and TRBJ1-2; the match to TRBD1 covers 7 bases. The CDR3 extends over 16 amino acids. V lost 5 bases, J lost 5 bases, and 14 bases stayed unmatched. CDR1 WSHSY and CDR2 SAAADI come from the germline V gene. The CDR3 protein is CASSPLFTGAGYGYTF. The CDR3 region has the DNA TGCGCCAGCAGTCCTCTTTTTACAGGGGCGGGATATGGCTACACCTTC.

In this sample, this clone turned up once. The rearrangement links TRBV5-8 to TRBJ1-2; no reliable D call. Between the trimmed V and J ends, which lost 2 bases and 0 bases, there was a span of 5 bases. Germline V CDR1 and CDR2: SGHTS, YDEGEE. CDR3 size: 13 residues. CDR3 loop: CASSFGANYGYTF. The DNA of the CDR3 is TGTGCCAGCAGCTTTGGAGCTAACTATGGCTACACCTTC.

The CDR3 reads CASSRQGGRQPQHF. The CDR3 DNA reads as TGTGCCAGTAGTCGGCAGGGGGGTCGGCAGCCCCAGCATTTT. V usage is TRBV19 and J usage is TRBJ1-5; 7 bases are a match to TRBD1. V was pared by 5 bases and J by 7 bases, with 8 bases of the junction left unmatched. The CDR3 is 14 amino acids. Germline CDR1 reads LNHDA; CDR2 reads SQIVND (reference sequence). Full variable domain (rest looked up from reference TRBV19 and TRBJ1-5): DGGITQSPKYLFRKEGQNVTLSCEQNLNHDAMYWYRQDPGQGLRLIYYSQIVNDFQKGDIAEGYSVSREKKESFPLTVTSAQKNPTAFYLCASSRQGGRQPQHFGDGTRLSIL.

This chain uses TRBV18 with TRBJ1-2, with 7 nucleotides matching TRBD1. The V gene's germline CDR1 is KGHSH and CDR2 LQKENI. The CDR3 runs 13 residues. Unmatched junction bases numbered 6, after V lost 4 bases and J lost 7 bases. CDR3 sequence (DNA): TGTGCCAGCTCACTAGACAGGGACGTTGGCTACACCTTC. This translates into CASSLDRDVGYTF.

The gene calls are TRBV2 and TRBJ2-2, with D unresolved. V was pared by 5 bases and J by 5 bases, with 6 bases between. This CDR3 contains 12 residues. Germline V gene data show CDR1 as SNHLY and CDR2 as FYNNEI. CDR3 residues: CASSRGTGELFF. In DNA form, the CDR3 reads TGTGCCAGCAGTCGAGGAACCGGGGAGCTGTTTTTT.

CDR3 DNA sequence: TGTGCCAGCAAATCACAGGGGTTGGACACCGGGGAGCTGTTTTTT. The encoded protein is CASKSQGLDTGELFF. The chain couples TRBV2 to TRBJ2-2, with 7 positions matching TRBD1. After removal of 7 bases from V and 3 bases from J, the junction contained 8 bases not matched to a gene. The CDR3 loop spans 15 amino acids. Germline CDR1 is SNHLY and CDR2 is FYNNEI.

The gene calls are TRBV6-5 and TRBJ2-2, with D hard to call. The germline gives CDR1 MNHEY, CDR2 SVGAGI. The CDR3 extends over 12 amino acids. V shed 4 bases and J shed 6 bases, with 6 bases lying between them. The CDR3 bases are TGTGCCAGCAGTTCCCGGGCCGGGGAGCTGTTTTTT. Translated, it gives CASSSRAGELFF.

V usage is TRBV6-5 and J usage is TRBJ1-6; 7 bases are shared with TRBD1. CDR1 is MNHEY and CDR2 is SVGAGI in the germline V gene. The CDR3 length is 14 residues. V was clipped by 7 bases and J by 6 bases; unmatched bases: 6. The CDR3, as DNA: TGTGCCAGCACTTTAGACAGGGTTAATTCACCCCTCCACTTT. Its translation is CASTLDRVNSPLHF.

This chain links TRBV30 with TRBJ1-5, with no clear D. Trimming pared 3 bases from V and 6 bases from J, leaving 15 bases between. CDR3 size: 14 residues. Germline lookup yields CDR1 GTSNPN and CDR2 SVGIG (reference sequence). The CDR3 here is CAWSGPEMGQPQHF. Written as DNA, the CDR3 is TGTGCCTGGAGCGGCCCGGAGATGGGTCAGCCCCAGCATTTT.

The chain carries TRBV3-1 (or the pseudogene TRBV3-2) and TRBJ2-1; D ambiguous. V dropped 1 base and J dropped 4 bases, with 8 bases sitting between them. The CDR3 has 14 residues. Germline-derived CDR1 and CDR2 are LGHDT and YNNKEL (reference sequence). The CDR3 protein is CASSQVGAYNEQFF. The CDR3 coding sequence is TGTGCCAGCAGCCAAGTCGGAGCTTACAATGAGCAGTTCTTC.

V usage is TRBV18 and J usage is TRBJ2-3; a weak D match, TRBD1 (5 bases). The CDR3 sequence is 14 residues long. V was clipped by 5 bases and J by 4 bases, with 13 bases between them. CDR1 is KGHSH and CDR2 is LQKENI in the germline V gene. Here the CDR3 DNA reads TGTGCCAGCTCATCTCAGGGTACTTCAGATACGCAGTATTTT. Amino acid sequence: CASSSQGTSDTQYF.

The chain couples TRBV29-1 to TRBJ2-1; D possibly corresponds to TRBD2 (5 bases). Trimming took off 4 bases at V and 0 bases at J, with 7 bases between the two ends. The length of the CDR3 is 13 residues. Germline values: CDR1 SQVTM, CDR2 ANQGSEA. The CDR3 nucleotides are TGCAGCGTTGTAAGCGGCTCCTACAATGAGCAGTTCTTC. This codes for CSVVSGSYNEQFF.